This TCR beta chain emerged from a study of technical replicates of blood from several donors (dated by TCRdb to the late 2010s). Deletion took 0 bases off V and 6 bases off J, with a span of 9 bases between the germline ends. Taken from the germline V gene, the CDR1 and CDR2 loops are SGDLS and YYNGEE. Including the terminal cysteine and phenylalanine, the CDR3 comprises 13 residues. The only DNA kept is the CDR3, 39 bases in frame from the first base. Library creation used the immunoSEQ multiplex PCR assay. Here the immuneACCESS table is served through TCRdb, limited to in-frame sequences with V and J called. Missing clones are a known gap in these copies; in checked studies unresolved V genes cover under half, and the rest lacks a known reason. The sample table lists 50,000 to 75,000 clones, 93% of them with a count of one. Around 4.2% of the sample rests with the top ten. As concerns this clone: The target of this receptor is not known. Base-call qualities are not available, and no considerably larger clone is one nucleotide away.

This TCR was sampled from a human donor in good health. Some clones in this sample may be carry-over from other donors' samples. The specimen was PBMCs. The sequence is built from TRBV9 and TRBJ1-2, with no confident D gene call. The CDR3 reads CASSVDGEHGYTF. DNA sequence: TGTGCCAGCAGCGTAGACGGGGAGCATGGCTACACCTTC.